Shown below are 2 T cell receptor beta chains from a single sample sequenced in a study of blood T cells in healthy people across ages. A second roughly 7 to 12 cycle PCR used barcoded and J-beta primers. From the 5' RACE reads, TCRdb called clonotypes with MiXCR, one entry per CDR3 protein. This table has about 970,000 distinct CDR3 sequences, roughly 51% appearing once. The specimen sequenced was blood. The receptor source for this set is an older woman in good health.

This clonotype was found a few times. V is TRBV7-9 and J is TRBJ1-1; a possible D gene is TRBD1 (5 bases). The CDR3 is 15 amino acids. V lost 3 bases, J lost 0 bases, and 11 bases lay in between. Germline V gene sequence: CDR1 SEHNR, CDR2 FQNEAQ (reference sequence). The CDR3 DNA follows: TGTGCCAGCAGCTTTCATAGGGGTTTGAACACTGAAGCTTTCTTT. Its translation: CASSFHRGLNTEAFF. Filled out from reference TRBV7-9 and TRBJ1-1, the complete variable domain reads DTGVSQNPRHKITKRGQNVTFRCDPISEHNRLYWYRQTLGQGPEFLTYFQNEAQLEKSRLLSDRFSAERPKGSFSTLEIQRTEQGDSAMYLCASSFHRGLNTEAFFGQGTRLTVV.

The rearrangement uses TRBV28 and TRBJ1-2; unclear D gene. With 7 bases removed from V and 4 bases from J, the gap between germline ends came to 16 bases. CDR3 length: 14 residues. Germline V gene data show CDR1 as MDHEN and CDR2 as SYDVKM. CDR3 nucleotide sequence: TGTGCCAGCAAGAGGCCAGGCGAGCCCTATGGCTACACCTTC. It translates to CASKRPGEPYGYTF.